This TCR beta chain was observed in a study of blood T cell dynamics during melanoma immunotherapy. Notes on the study in general: Whether repertoire-driving clones were melanoma-specific could not be determined.

Regarding this clone: Its antigen remains unidentified.

The germline V and J ends were trimmed by 2 bases and 2 bases, with 6 bases remaining between them. The CDR3 sequence is 13 residues long. Per germline, CDR1 MNHEY and CDR2 SVGAGI. Specified time point: pre-treatment baseline. Disease control meant complete response, partial response or stable disease at 12 weeks. Every bulk PBMC sample received the same 350 ng of DNA. TCRdb keeps only in-frame clones here, not all; method: immunoSEQ multiplex PCR. The table shows roughly 16,000 clones, with 90% to 95% occurring only once. This receptor was obtained from a human donor with melanoma. Sequencing used blood, obtained from a patient treated with checkpoint blockade. V gene TRBV6-5 combines with J gene TRBJ1-1, with no clear D. Here the CDR3 reads CASSYQRNTEAFF. As DNA, the CDR3 is TGTGCCAGCAGTTACCAACGAAACACTGAAGCTTTCTTT.